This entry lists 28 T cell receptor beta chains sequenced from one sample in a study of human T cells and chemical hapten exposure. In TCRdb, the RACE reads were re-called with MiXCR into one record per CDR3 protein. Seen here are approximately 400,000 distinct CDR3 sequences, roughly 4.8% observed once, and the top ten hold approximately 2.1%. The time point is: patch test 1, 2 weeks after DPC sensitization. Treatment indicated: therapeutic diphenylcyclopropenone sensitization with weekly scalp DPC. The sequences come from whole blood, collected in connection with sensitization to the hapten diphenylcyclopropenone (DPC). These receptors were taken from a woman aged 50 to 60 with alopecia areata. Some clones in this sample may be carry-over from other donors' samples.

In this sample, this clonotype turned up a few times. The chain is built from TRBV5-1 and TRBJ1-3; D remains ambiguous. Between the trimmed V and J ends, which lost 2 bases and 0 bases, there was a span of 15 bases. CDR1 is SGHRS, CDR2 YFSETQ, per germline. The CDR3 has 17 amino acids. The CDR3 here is CASSLAGPLSSGNTIYF. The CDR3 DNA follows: TGCGCCAGCAGCTTAGCCGGGCCTTTATCCTCTGGAAACACCATATATTTT.

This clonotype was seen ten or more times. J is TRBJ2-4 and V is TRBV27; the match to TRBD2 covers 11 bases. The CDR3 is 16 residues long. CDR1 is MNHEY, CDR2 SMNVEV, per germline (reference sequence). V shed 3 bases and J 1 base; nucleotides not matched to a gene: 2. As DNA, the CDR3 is TGTGCCAGCAGTTTGTCTAGCGGGAGGGCCAAAAACATTCAGTACTTC. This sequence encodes CASSLSSGRAKNIQYF.

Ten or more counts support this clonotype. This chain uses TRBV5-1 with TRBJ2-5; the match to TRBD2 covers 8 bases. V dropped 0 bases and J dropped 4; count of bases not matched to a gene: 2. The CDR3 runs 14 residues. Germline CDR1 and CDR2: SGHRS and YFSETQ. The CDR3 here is CASSLAGLAETQYF. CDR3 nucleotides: TGCGCCAGCAGCTTGGCTGGACTAGCAGAGACCCAGTACTTC. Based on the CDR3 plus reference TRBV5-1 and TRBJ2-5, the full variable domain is KAGVTQTPRYLIKTRGQQVTLSCSPISGHRSVSWYQQTPGQGLQFLFEYFSETQRNKGNFPGRFSGRQFSNSRSEMNVSTLELGDSALYLCASSLAGLAETQYFGPGTRLLVL.

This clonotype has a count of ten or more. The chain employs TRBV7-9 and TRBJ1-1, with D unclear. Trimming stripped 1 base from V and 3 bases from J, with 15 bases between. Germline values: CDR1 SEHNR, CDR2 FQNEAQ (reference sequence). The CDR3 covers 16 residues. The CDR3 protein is CASSLGTAGSDTEAFF. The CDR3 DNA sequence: TGTGCCAGCAGCTTAGGGACCGCGGGGTCGGACACTGAAGCTTTCTTT.

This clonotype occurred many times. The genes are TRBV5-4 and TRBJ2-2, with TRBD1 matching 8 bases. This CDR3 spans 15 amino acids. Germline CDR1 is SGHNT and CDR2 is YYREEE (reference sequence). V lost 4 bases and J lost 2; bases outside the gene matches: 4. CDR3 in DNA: TGTGCCAGCAGCCGGACAGGGCCTAACACCGGGGAGCTGTTTTTT. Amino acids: CASSRTGPNTGELFF. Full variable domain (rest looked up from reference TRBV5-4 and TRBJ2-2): ETGVTQSPTHLIKTRGQQVTLRCSSQSGHNTVSWYQQALGQGPQFIFQYYREEENGRGNFPPRFSGLQFPNYSSELNVNALELDDSALYLCASSRTGPNTGELFFGEGSRLTVL.

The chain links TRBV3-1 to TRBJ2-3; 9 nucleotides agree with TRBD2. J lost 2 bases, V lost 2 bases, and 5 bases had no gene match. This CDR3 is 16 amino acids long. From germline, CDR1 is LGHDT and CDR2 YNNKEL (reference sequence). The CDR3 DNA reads TGTGCCAGCAGCCAAATGACTAGCGGAACCACAGATACGCAGTATTTT. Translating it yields CASSQMTSGTTDTQYF.

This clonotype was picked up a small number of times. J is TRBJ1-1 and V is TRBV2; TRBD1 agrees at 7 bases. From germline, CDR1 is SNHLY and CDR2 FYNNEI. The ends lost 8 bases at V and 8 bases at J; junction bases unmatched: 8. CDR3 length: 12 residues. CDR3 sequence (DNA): TGTGCCAGCTCAGGGGGGAGGGGAGAAGCTTTCTTT. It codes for CASSGGRGEAFF.

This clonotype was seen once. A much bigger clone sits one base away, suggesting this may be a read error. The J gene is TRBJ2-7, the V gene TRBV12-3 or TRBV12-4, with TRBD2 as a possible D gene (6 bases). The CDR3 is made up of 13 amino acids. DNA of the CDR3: TGTGCCAGCTCGCCCGGGAGTTTGGGGGAGCGGTACTTC. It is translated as CASSPGSLGERYF.

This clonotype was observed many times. The CDR3 bases are TGTGCCAGCAGCACTCGGGGCCTGGGTCCTTACGAGCAGTACTTC. Residues: CASSTRGLGPYEQYF. This chain joins TRBV28 and TRBJ2-7; D assignment may be TRBD1 or TRBD2 (5 bases each). The V end lost 6 bases, the J end lost 4 bases, and 19 bases lay between the germline ends. Germline CDR1 reads MDHEN; CDR2 reads SYDVKM. The CDR3 length is 15 residues.

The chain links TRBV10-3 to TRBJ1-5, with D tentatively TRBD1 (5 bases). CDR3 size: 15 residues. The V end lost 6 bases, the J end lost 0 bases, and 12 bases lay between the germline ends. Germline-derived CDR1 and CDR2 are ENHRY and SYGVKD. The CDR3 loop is CAISSGRASNQPQHF. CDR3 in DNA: TGTGCCATCAGCTCGGGACGGGCTAGCAATCAGCCCCAGCATTTT.

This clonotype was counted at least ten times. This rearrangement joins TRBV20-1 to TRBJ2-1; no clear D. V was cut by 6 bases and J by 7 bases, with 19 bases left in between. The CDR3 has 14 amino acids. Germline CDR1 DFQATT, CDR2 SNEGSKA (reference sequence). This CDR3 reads CSAPKDEEWNEQFF. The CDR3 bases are TGCAGTGCCCCAAAAGACGAGGAATGGAATGAGCAGTTCTTC.

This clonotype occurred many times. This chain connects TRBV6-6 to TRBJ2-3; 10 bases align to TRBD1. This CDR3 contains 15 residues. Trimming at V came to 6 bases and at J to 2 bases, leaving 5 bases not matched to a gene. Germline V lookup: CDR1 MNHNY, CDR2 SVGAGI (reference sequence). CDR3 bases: TGTGCCAGCAGGACAGGGACAGGGGTCACAGATACGCAGTATTTT. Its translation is CASRTGTGVTDTQYF.

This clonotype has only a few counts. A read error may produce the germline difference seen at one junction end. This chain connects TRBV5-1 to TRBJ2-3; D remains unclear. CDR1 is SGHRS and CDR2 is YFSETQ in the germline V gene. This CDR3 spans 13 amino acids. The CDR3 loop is CASSIHTSDRQYF. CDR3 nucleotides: TGCGCCAGCAGCATTCACACTTCCGATAGGCAGTATTTT.

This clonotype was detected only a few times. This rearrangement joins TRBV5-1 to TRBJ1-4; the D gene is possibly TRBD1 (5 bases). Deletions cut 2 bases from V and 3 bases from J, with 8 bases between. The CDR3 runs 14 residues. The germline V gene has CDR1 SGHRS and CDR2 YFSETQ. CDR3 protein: CASSFGGSNEKLFF. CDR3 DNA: TGCGCCAGCAGCTTTGGGGGATCTAATGAAAAACTGTTTTTT.

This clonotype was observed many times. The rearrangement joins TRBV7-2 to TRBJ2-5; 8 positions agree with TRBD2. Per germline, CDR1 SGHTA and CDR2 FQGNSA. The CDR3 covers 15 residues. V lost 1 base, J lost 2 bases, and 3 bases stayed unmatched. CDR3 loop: CASSLVASGQETQYF. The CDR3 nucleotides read TGTGCCAGCAGCTTAGTGGCTAGCGGGCAAGAGACCCAGTACTTC.

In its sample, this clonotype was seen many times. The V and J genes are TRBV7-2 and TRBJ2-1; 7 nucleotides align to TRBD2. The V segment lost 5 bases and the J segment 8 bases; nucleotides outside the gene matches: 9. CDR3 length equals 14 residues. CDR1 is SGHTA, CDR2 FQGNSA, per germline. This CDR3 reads CASSRGLAGDEQFF. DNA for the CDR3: TGTGCCAGCAGCCGGGGACTGGCGGGAGATGAGCAGTTCTTC.

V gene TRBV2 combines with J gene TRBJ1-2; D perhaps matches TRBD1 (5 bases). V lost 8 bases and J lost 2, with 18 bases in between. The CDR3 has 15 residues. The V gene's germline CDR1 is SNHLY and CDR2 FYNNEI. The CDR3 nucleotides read TGTGCCAGCCCCGCCGGGCAGGGATTCAACTATGGCTACACCTTC. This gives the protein CASPAGQGFNYGYTF.

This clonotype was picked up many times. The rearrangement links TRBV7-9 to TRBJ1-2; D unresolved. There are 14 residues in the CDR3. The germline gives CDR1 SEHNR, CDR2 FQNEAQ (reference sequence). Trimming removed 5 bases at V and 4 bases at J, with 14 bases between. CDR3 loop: CASSPTPAFYGYTF. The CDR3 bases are TGTGCCAGCAGCCCTACACCAGCCTTCTATGGCTACACCTTC.

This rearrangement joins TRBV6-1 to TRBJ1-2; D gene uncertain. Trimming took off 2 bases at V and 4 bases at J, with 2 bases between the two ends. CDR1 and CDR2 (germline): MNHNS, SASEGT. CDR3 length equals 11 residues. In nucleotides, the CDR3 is TGTGCCAGCAGTGAAATCTATGGCTACACCTTC. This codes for CASSEIYGYTF.

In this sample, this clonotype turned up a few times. CDR3: CASTLDRGNEQFF. CDR3 DNA: TGTGCCAGCACCCTCGACAGGGGCAATGAGCAGTTCTTC. The gene calls are TRBV28 and TRBJ2-1; 8 nucleotides align to TRBD1. There are 13 residues in the CDR3. In germline, CDR1 is MDHEN, CDR2 SYDVKM. J was trimmed by 6 bases and V by 7 bases; bases with no gene match: 5. Full variable domain (missing parts from reference TRBV28 and TRBJ2-1): DVKVTQSSRYLVKRTGEKVFLECVQDMDHENMFWYRQDPGLGLRLIYFSYDVKMKEKGDIPEGYSVSREKKERFSLILESASTNQTSMYLCASTLDRGNEQFFGPGTRLTVL.

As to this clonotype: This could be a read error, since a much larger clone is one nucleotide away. The CDR3 nucleotides are TGTGCCAGCAGCCGGACTAGGTACAATGAGCAGTTCTTC. Its protein is CASSRTRYNEQFF. J is TRBJ2-1 and V is TRBV6-2 or TRBV6-3; the match to TRBD2 covers 7 bases. There are 13 residues in the CDR3. V lost 6 bases to trimming and J lost 4 bases; unmatched junction nucleotides: 3. The germline CDR1 and CDR2 sequences are MNHEY and SVGEGT.

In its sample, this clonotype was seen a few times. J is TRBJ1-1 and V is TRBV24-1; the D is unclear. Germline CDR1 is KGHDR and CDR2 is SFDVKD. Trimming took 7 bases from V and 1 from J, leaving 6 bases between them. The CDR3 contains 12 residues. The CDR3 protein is CATRGGNTEAFF. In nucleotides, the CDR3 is TGTGCCACCAGGGGAGGGAACACTGAAGCTTTCTTT.

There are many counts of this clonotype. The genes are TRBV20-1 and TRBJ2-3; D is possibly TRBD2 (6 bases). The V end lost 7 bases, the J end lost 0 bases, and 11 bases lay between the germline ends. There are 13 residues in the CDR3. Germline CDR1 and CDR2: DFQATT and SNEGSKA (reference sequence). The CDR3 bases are TGCAGTGGAGCGGGCCGAAGCACAGATACGCAGTATTTT. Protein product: CSGAGRSTDTQYF.

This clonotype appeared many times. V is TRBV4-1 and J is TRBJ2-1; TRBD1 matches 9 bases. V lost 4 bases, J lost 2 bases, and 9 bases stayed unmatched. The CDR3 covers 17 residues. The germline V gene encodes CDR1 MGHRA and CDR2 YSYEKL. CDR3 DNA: TGCGCCAGCAGCCCCCACACGGGGACAGGGACCTACAATGAGCAGTTCTTC. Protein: CASSPHTGTGTYNEQFF.

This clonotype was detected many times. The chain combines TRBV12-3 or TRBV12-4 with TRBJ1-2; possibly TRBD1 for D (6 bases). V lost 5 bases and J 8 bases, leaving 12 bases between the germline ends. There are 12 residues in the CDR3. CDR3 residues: CASSPTGRGYTF. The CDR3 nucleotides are TGTGCCAGCAGTCCTACAGGGAGGGGCTACACCTTC.

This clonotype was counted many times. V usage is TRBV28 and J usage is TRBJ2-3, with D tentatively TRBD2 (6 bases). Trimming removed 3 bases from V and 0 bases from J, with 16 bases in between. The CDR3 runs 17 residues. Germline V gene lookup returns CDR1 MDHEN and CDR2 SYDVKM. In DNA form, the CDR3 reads TGTGCCAGCAGTTTCGGGAGCAGGAGTACTAGCACAGATACGCAGTATTTT. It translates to CASSFGSRSTSTDTQYF.

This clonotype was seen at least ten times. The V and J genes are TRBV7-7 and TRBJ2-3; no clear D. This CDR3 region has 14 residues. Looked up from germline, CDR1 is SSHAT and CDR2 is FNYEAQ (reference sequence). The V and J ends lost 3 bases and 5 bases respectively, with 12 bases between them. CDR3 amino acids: CASSLGRPGDTQYF. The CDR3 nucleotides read TGTGCCAGCAGCTTGGGCAGGCCCGGAGATACGCAGTATTTT.

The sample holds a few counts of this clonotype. The CDR3 is CASSPLWGELFF. The CDR3 DNA is TGTGCCAGCAGCCCCCTTTGGGGGGAGCTGTTTTTT. V usage is TRBV12-3 or TRBV12-4 and J usage is TRBJ2-2; D is unclear. Deletions cut 6 bases from V and 8 bases from J, with 10 bases between. There are 12 residues in the CDR3.